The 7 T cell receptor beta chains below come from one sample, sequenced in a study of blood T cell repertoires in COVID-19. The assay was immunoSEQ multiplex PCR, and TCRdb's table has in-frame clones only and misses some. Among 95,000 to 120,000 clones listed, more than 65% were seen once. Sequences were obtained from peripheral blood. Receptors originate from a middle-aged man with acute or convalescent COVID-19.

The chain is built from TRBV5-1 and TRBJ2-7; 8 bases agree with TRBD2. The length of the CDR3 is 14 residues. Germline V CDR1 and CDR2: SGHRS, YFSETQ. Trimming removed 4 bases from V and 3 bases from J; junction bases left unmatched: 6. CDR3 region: CASSREGHHYEQYV. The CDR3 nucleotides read TGCGCCAGCAGCCGGGAGGGGCACCACTACGAGCAGTACGTC.

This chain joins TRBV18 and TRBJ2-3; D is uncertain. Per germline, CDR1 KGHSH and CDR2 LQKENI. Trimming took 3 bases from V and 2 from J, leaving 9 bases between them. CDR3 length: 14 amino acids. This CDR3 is CASSPQIYTDTQYF. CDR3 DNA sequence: TGTGCCAGCTCACCTCAGATATACACAGATACGCAGTATTTT.

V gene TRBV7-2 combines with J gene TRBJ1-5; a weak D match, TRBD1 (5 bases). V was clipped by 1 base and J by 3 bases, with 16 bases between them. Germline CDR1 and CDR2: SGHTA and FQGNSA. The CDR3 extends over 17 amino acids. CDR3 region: CASSLGIAGLNNQPQHF. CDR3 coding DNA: TGTGCCAGCAGCTTAGGTATCGCGGGACTTAACAATCAGCCCCAGCATTTT. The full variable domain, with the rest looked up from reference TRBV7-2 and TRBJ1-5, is GAGVSQSPSNKVTEKGKDVELRCDPISGHTALYWYRQSLGQGLEFLIYFQGNSAPDKSGLPSDRFSAERTGGSVSTLTIQRTQQEDSAVYLCASSLGIAGLNNQPQHFGDGTRLSIL.

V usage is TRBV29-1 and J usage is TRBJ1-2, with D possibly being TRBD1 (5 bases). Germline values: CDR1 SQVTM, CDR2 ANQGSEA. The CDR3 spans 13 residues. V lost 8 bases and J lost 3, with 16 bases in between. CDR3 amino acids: CSSYGTPHYGYTF. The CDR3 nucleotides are TGCAGCTCTTACGGGACTCCCCACTATGGCTACACCTTC.

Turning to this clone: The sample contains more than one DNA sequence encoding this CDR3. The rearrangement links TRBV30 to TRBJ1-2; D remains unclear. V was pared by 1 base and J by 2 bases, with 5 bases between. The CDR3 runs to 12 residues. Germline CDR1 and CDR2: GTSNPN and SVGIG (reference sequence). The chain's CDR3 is CAWSGQNYGYTF. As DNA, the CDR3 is TGTGCCTGGAGTGGGCAGAACTATGGCTACACCTTC.

DNA of the CDR3: TGTGCCAGCAGCTTGGGAGGGTACTATGGCTACACCTTC. This encodes CASSLGGYYGYTF. The chain carries TRBV5-5 and TRBJ1-2; no reliable D call. The germline V gene has CDR1 SGHKS and CDR2 YYEKEE (reference sequence). The CDR3 contains 13 residues. The V and J ends lost 0 bases and 3 bases respectively, with 6 bases between them.

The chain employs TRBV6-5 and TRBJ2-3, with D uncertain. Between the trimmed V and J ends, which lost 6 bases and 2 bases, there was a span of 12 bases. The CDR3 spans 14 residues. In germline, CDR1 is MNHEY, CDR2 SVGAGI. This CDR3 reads CASRRTHITDTQYF. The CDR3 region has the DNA TGTGCCAGCAGACGTACCCACATCACAGATACGCAGTATTTT.